Listed below are T cell receptor beta chains from one sample, sequenced in a study of control samples from healthy donors and cancer patients. Some clones are missing from TCRdb's copy, which holds only in-frame ones; the method was immunoSEQ multiplex PCR. The data show 170,000 or so clones, approximately 92% seen once. The sample consisted of blood. These receptors were collected from a woman aged 40 to 49 in good health. Each CDR3 is given with its conserved first and last residue. The order of the fields is clone size, CDR3 length, J gene, V gene, D gene, CDR3 DNA, CDR3 protein. The D gene is left open where the match is weak. Size values are once, few and many counts, or a class for expanded clones, and some rows have none.

>once|16|TRBJ2-1|TRBV19|-
TGTGCCAGTAGTATAGGTGGAAGGGCTTCGGTGAATGAGCAGTTCTTC
CASSIGGRASVNEQFF
>-|14|TRBJ1-4|TRBV4-1|-
TGCGCCAGCAGCCCTGGGTCCGACCAAGAAAAACTGTTTTTT
CASSPGSDQEKLFF
>-|17|TRBJ1-6|TRBV4-1|-
TGCGCCAGCAGCCAAGGTAGTCAGGTGGGGACCAATTCACCCCTCCACTTT
CASSQGSQVGTNSPLHF
>-|14|TRBJ2-2|TRBV11-2|-
TGTGCCAGCAGCTTAACCGCGGCCACCGGGGAGCTGTTTTTT
CASSLTAATGELFF
>-|15|TRBJ2-5|TRBV2|-
TGTGCCAGCAGTTCGGGACTCCCGGTGGGTGAGACCCAGTACTTC
CASSSGLPVGETQYF
>-|12|TRBJ1-1|TRBV2|-
TGTGCCAGCAGTGAAGCGGGGATTGAAGCTTTCTTT
CASSEAGIEAFF
>-|17|TRBJ2-5|TRBV7-8|TRBD1
TGTGCCAGCAGCTTAGAAAGGTGGACAGGGAAAGGGGAGACCCAGTACTTC
CASSLERWTGKGETQYF
>-|16|TRBJ2-1|TRBV5-1|TRBD2
TGCGCCAGCAGCTTAAGGACTAGCGGGGGGAGTAGTGAGCAGTTCTTC
CASSLRTSGGSSEQFF
>-|14|TRBJ2-1|TRBV29-1|TRBD1
TGCAGCGTTGAAGATGAGGGACAGTTTGAAGAGCAGTTCTTC
CSVEDEGQFEEQFF
>-|13|TRBJ1-6|TRBV12-3/TRBV12-4|-
TGTGCCAGCAGCCGGGGGGGCATGCCACCCCTCCACTTT
CASSRGGMPPLHF
>once|12|TRBJ2-1|TRBV7-2|TRBD1
TGTGCCAGCAGCCGGGACAGCCGTGAGCAGTTCTTC
CASSRDSREQFF
>-|13|TRBJ1-1|TRBV7-2|-
TGTGCCAGCACTCCATCAATTACCACTGAAGCTTTCTTT
CASTPSITTEAFF
>once|15|TRBJ1-4|TRBV6-5|TRBD1
TGTGCCAGCAGTTTTCCGGGACAGGGGAATGAAAAACTGTTTTTT
CASSFPGQGNEKLFF
>-|15|TRBJ1-6|TRBV5-1|-
TGCGCCAGCAGCGCCCTCGGGTCAACGGGTTCACCCCTCCACTTT
CASSALGSTGSPLHF
>-|14|TRBJ1-2|TRBV5-5|-
TGTGCCAGCAGCTTGGTAACAGATCTCTATGGCTACACCTTC
CASSLVTDLYGYTF
>-|13|TRBJ2-5|TRBV11-1|-
TGTGCCAGCAGCTTAGGCAACCAAGAGACCCAGTACTTC
CASSLGNQETQYF
>-|17|TRBJ1-1|TRBV19|-
TGTGCCAGTAGTATACGGGGGCCGCCCGGCTCGAACACTGAAGCTTTCTTT
CASSIRGPPGSNTEAFF
>-|15|TRBJ2-7|TRBV5-5|TRBD1
TGTGCCAGCAGCCGCAACTCGGGACAGGTCTACGAGCAGTACTTC
CASSRNSGQVYEQYF
>-|13|TRBJ1-5|TRBV10-3|-
TGTGCCAGCCACGGGACCCGGGATCAGCCCCAGCATTTT
CASHGTRDQPQHF
>-|16|TRBJ1-6|TRBV5-1|-
TGCGCCAGCAGCCCGAACGGGGCAGGGTATAATTCACCCCTCCACTTT
CASSPNGAGYNSPLHF
>-|12|TRBJ1-1|TRBV7-9|-
TGTGCCAGCGGGGGGCGGGACGCTGAAGCTTTCTTT
CASGGRDAEAFF
>once|14|TRBJ1-5|TRBV28|-
TGTGCCAGTCGGGGGGGGCCGGACAATCAGCCCCAGCATTTT
CASRGGPDNQPQHF
>-|13|TRBJ2-7|TRBV29-1|-
TGCAGCGTTGTTGCAGGGAGCTCCTACGAGCAGTACTTC
CSVVAGSSYEQYF
>-|13|TRBJ2-7|TRBV10-3|-
TGTGCCATCAGGTCGGACTCCTCCTACGAGCAGTACTTC
CAIRSDSSYEQYF
>-|15|TRBJ2-1|TRBV19|TRBD2
TGTGCCAGTAGTATCTACGGGGGGGCATTAAATGAGCAGTTCTTC
CASSIYGGALNEQFF
>once|13|TRBJ2-2|TRBV2|TRBD1
TGTGCCAGCAGCGGACAGGTTACCGGGGAGCTGTTTTTT
CASSGQVTGELFF
>-|15|TRBJ2-1|TRBV7-9|TRBD2
TGTGCCAGCAGCTCCCTGACTAGCGGGGGGCGAGAGCAGTTCTTC
CASSSLTSGGREQFF
>-|13|TRBJ2-7|TRBV6-5|-
TGTGCCAGCAGGGATTCAGGGGTCTACGAGCAGTACTTC
CASRDSGVYEQYF
>-|15|TRBJ1-6|TRBV5-1|-
TGCGCCAGCAGCTTGGTAACAAGGACGGGGTCACCCCTCCACTTT
CASSLVTRTGSPLHF
>-|14|TRBJ1-1|TRBV27|-
TGTGCCAGCAGTTTAGTGGGGACGAACACTGAAGCTTTCTTT
CASSLVGTNTEAFF
>-|19|TRBJ2-1|TRBV4-1|TRBD2
TGCGCCAGCAGCCATAAACCGGGACTAGCGGGGGGTTGGTCCAATGAGCAGTTCTTC
CASSHKPGLAGGWSNEQFF
>-|14|TRBJ1-5|TRBV10-3|-
TGTGCCATCAGCGACACGGGAAACAATCAGCCCCAGCATTTT
CAISDTGNNQPQHF
>-|15|TRBJ1-4|TRBV7-6|-
TGTGCCAGCAGCTCCGGGGGGGGGATTTCAGAAAAACTGTTTTTT
CASSSGGGISEKLFF
>-|13|TRBJ2-3|TRBV28|TRBD1
TGTGCCAGCAGTTTATTCGGGACAGGGGGCGAGTATTTT
CASSLFGTGGEYF
>-|15|TRBJ2-7|TRBV7-9|TRBD2
TGTGCCAGCAGCTTAGGATCTAGCGGGGAAGGTGAGCAGTACTTC
CASSLGSSGEGEQYF
>-|14|TRBJ2-7|TRBV14|-
TGTGCCAGCAGCCAAGAGGTTTGGTCTGGTGAGCAGTACTTC
CASSQEVWSGEQYF
>-|12|TRBJ2-5|TRBV2|-
TGTGCCAGCAGTGAAGCCGCGGAGACCCAGTACTTC
CASSEAAETQYF
>-|18|TRBJ1-6|TRBV19|TRBD1
TGTGCCAGTACCAGAGATCCGGCAGGGGGAAGTTTAAGTTCACCCCTCCACTTT
CASTRDPAGGSLSSPLHF
>-|12|TRBJ1-4|TRBV5-6|-
TGTGCCAGCAGCCTGGGGGGCAGTCCTATGTTTTTT
CASSLGGSPMFF
>-|14|TRBJ2-2|TRBV2|-
TGTGCCAGCAGTGATAAGTCTAGGACCGGGGAGCTGTTTTTT
CASSDKSRTGELFF
>-|14|TRBJ2-7|TRBV15|-
TGTGCCACCAGCAGAGGGGGGCCCGGATACGAGCAGTACTTC
CATSRGGPGYEQYF
>-|17|TRBJ1-5|TRBV12-5|-
TGTGCTAGTGGTTTGGTAGTCGAGGCCCATAGCAATCAGCCCCAGCATTTT
CASGLVVEAHSNQPQHF
>-|15|TRBJ1-6|TRBV10-3|-
TGTGCCATCAGTGAGTCGGGGAGTCGGGCTTCACCCCTCCACTTT
CAISESGSRASPLHF
>-|13|TRBJ1-2|TRBV7-9|-
TGTGCCAGCAGCTTAGAAGGGACTCGGGACTACACCTTC
CASSLEGTRDYTF
>-|14|TRBJ1-1|TRBV13|-
TGTGCCAGCAGCCTCATAGATGAGAACACTGAAGCTTTCTTT
CASSLIDENTEAFF
>-|16|TRBJ2-7|TRBV7-8|TRBD2
TGTGCCAGCAGCCCAGGCCATACGGGACTAGGCTACGAGCAGTACTTC
CASSPGHTGLGYEQYF
>-|15|TRBJ2-7|TRBV19|-
TGTGCCAGTAGTATTAAGTCTTCGGGGCCTTACGAGCAGTACTTC
CASSIKSSGPYEQYF
>-|11|TRBJ2-7|TRBV12-3/TRBV12-4|-
TGTGCCAGCAGGGACTCCTACGAGCAGTACTTC
CASRDSYEQYF
>-|11|TRBJ1-1|TRBV6-5|-
TGTGCCAGCACCCAGGGACTTGAAGCTTTCTTT
CASTQGLEAFF